This TCR beta chain was identified during a study of blood T cells in healthy people across ages. Looking at the study overall: Template switching captured about one barcoded beta molecule per two T cells. General study points: Unsorted PBMCs blocked a conclusive comparison of naive and antigen-experienced cells.

The V and J ends lost 1 base and 5 bases respectively, with 10 bases between them. The CDR3 is made up of 14 amino acids. Germline lookup yields CDR1 SGHTA and CDR2 FQGNSA. A few counts support this clonotype. The target antigen is unknown. A second 7 to 11 cycle PCR used barcoded and J-beta primers. Via MiXCR, TCRdb re-called the 5' RACE reads, giving one row per CDR3 protein. Altogether around 520,000 distinct CDR3 sequences are present, roughly a quarter being singletons, with the ten largest covering 3% to 4%. Separately, the same data were catalogued under a study of T cells of mothers and their children. That source reports: The overlap seen between related mothers and children slightly exceeded that of unrelated pairs, though not significantly.

V and J are TRBV7-2 and TRBJ2-3; no firm D call. The sequence was obtained from a boy aged 2 to 9 in good health. The sequenced material came from blood. The CDR3 protein is CASSLDFRGDTQYF. The CDR3 DNA reads TGTGCCAGCAGCTTAGACTTTAGAGGAGATACGCAGTATTTT.